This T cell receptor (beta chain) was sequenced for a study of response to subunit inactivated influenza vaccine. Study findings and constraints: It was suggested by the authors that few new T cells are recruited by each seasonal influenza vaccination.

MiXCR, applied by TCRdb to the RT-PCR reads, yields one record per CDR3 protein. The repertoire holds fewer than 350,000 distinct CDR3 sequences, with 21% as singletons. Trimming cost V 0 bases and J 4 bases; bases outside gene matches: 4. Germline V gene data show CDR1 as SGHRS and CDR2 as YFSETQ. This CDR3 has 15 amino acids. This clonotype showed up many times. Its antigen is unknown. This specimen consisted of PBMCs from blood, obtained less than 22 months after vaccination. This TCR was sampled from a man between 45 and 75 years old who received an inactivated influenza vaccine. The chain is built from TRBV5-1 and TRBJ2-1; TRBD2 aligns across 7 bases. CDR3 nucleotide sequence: TGCGCCAGCAGCTTGGTGGCGGGGGAGTACAATGAGCAGTTCTTC. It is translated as CASSLVAGEYNEQFF.